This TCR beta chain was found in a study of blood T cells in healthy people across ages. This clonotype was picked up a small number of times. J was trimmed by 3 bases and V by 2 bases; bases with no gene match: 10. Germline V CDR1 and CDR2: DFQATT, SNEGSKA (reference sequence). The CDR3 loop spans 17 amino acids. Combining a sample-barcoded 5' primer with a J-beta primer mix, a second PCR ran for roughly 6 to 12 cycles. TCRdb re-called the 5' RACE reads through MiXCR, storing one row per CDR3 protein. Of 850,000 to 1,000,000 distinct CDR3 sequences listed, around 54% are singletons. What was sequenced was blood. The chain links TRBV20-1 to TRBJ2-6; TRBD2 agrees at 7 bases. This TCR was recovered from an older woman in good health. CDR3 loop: CSARISGRVYGANVLTF. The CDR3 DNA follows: TGCAGTGCTAGAATTAGTGGGAGGGTTTATGGGGCCAACGTCCTGACTTTC.